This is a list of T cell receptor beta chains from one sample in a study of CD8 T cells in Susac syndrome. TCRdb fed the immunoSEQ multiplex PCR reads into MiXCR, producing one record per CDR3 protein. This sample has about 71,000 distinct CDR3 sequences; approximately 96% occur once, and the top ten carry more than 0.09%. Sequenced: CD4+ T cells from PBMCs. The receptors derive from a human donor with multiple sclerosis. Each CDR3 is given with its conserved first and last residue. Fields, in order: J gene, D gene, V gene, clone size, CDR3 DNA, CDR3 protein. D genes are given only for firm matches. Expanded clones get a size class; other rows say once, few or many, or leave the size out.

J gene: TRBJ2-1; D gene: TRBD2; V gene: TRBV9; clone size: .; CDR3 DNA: TGTGCCAGCAGCCCTCGGACTAGCGGGGGGGCCGTTGATGAGCAGTTCTTC; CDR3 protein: CASSPRTSGGAVDEQFF
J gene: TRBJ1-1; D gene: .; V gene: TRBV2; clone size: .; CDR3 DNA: TGTGCCAGCAGAAGAACAGGGACCCGAAACACTGAAGCTTTCTTT; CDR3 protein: CASRRTGTRNTEAFF
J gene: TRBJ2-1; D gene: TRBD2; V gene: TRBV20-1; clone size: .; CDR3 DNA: TGCAGTGCCTACCTTTCTTCCGGCGGGAGACACTACAATGAGCAGTTCTTC; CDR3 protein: CSAYLSSGGRHYNEQFF
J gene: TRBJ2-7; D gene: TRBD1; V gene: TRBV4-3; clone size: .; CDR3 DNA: TGCGCCAGCAGCCATGTCTACTCGGGACAGTCCTACGAGCAGTACTTC; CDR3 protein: CASSHVYSGQSYEQYF
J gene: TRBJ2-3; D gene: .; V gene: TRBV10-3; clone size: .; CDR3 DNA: TGTGCCATCAGTGAGTCTGAGGGAGGATTTATGCGGAGCACAGATACGCAGTATTTT; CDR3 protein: CAISESEGGFMRSTDTQYF
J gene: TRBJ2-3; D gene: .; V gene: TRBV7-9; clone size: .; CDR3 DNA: TGTGCCAGCACCCTCGGACGGAGCACAGATACGCAGTATTTT; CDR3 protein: CASTLGRSTDTQYF
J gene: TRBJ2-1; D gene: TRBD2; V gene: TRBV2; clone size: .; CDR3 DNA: TGTGCCAGCAGTGAGCTAGCGGGGGGCCTCAATGAGCAGTTCTTC; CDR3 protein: CASSELAGGLNEQFF
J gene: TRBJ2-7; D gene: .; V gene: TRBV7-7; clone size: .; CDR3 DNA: TGTGCTAGCAGCTTAGGACGGGACTACGAGCAGTACTTC; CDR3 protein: CASSLGRDYEQYF
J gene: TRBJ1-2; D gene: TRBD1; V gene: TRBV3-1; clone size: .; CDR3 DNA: TGTGCCAGCAGCCAAGAGTGGGACAGCTATGGCTACACCTTC; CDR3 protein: CASSQEWDSYGYTF
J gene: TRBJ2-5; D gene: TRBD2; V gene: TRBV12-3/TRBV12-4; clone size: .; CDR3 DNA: TGTGCCAGCAGTCCGAGGACTAGCGGGGGGAGGAGAGAGACCCAGTACTTC; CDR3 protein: CASSPRTSGGRRETQYF
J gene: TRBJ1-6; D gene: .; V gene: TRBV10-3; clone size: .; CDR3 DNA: TGTGCCATCAGTCTACAGGGAGAGGACTCACCCCTCCACTTT; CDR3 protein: CAISLQGEDSPLHF
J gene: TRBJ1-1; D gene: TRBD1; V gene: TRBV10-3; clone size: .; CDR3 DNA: TGTGCCATCAGTGGAACAGGGGCTCCGAACACTGAAGCTTTCTTT; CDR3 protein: CAISGTGAPNTEAFF
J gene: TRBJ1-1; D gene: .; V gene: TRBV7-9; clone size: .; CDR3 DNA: TGTGCCAGCAGCTTAGTGCGGAGTACTGAAGCTTTCTTT; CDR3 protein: CASSLVRSTEAFF
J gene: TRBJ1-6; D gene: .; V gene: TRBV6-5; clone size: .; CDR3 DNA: TGTGCCAGCACCTCCATTTGGGCGTTGGATTCACCCCTCCACTTT; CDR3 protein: CASTSIWALDSPLHF
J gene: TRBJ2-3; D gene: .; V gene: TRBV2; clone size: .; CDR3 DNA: TGTGCCAGCGCCATTCGGGACACCTACACAGATACGCAGTATTTT; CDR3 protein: CASAIRDTYTDTQYF
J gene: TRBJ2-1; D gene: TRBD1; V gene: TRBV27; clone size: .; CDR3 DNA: TGTGCCAGCAGTCGTCCCGGGACAGGGGTCCCCTACAATGAGCAGTTCTTC; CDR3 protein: CASSRPGTGVPYNEQFF
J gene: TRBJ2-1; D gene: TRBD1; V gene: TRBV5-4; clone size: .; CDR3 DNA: TGTGCCAGCAGCTTCCGGGACAGGGGGAATGAGCAGTTCTTC; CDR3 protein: CASSFRDRGNEQFF
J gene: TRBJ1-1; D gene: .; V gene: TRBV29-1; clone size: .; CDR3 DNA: TGCAGCGTTGAGACGGGCGTGAGAACTGAAGCTTTCTTT; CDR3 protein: CSVETGVRTEAFF
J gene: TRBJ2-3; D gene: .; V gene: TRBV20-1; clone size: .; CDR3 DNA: TGCAGTGCTAGGGACGGGGGACGAGATACGCAGTATTTT; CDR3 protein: CSARDGGRDTQYF
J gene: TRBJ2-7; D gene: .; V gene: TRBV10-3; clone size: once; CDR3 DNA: TGTGCCATCAGTGACCCCTACGAGCAGTACTTC; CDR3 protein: CAISDPYEQYF
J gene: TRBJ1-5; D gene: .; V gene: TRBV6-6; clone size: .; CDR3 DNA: TGTGCCAGCAGTACCTCGGGCAATCAGCCCCAGCATTTT; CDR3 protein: CASSTSGNQPQHF
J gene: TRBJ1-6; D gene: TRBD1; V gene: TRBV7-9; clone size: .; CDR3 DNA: TGTGCCAGCAGCTCCCCTACAACCCGGGACAGCTTTAATTCACCCCTCCACTTT; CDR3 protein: CASSSPTTRDSFNSPLHF
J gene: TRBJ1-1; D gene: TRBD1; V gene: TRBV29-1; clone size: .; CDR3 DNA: TGCAGCGTTGAAGGGAGTAGGGGGCGAGGCACTGAAGCTTTCTTT; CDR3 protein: CSVEGSRGRGTEAFF
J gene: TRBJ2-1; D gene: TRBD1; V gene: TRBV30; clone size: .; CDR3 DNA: TGTGCCTGGAGCCCCAGGACAGGTTCCTACAATGAGCAGTTCTTC; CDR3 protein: CAWSPRTGSYNEQFF
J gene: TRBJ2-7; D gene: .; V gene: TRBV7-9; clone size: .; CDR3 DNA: TGTGCCAGCAGCCGAGACGGGGGCCACGAGCAGTACTTC; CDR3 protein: CASSRDGGHEQYF
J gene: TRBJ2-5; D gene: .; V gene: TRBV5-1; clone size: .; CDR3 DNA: TGCGCCAGCAGCTACGGACCCGGGGGATCAGAGACCCAGTACTTC; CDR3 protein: CASSYGPGGSETQYF
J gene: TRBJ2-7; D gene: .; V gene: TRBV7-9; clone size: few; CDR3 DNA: TGTGCCAGCAGCTTTTCTCTCGAGCAGTACTTC; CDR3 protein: CASSFSLEQYF
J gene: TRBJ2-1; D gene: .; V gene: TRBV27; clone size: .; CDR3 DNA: TGTGCCAGCAGCCAGCGGACCGTATCCTACAATGAGCAGTTCTTC; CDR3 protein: CASSQRTVSYNEQFF
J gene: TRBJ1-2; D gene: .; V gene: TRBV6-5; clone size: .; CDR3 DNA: TGTGCCAGCAGACAAAACTATGGCTACACCTTC; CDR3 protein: CASRQNYGYTF
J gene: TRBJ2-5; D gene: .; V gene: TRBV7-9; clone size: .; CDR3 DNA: TGTGCCAGCAGCTCGTCCAGGGGCACCCAGTACTTC; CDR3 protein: CASSSSRGTQYF
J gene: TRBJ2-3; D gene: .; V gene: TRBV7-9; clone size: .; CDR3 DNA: TGTGCCAGCAGCTTAGTGGGCCTAGGCACAGATACGCAGTATTTT; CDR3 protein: CASSLVGLGTDTQYF
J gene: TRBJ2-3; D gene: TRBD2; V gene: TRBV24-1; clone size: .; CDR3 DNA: TGTGCCACCAGTGACCCAGGACTAGCGGGGGGTGGGGCAGATACGCAGTATTTT; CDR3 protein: CATSDPGLAGGGADTQYF
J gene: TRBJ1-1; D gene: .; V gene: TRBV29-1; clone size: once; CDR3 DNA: TGCAGCGCTACTGCGGGGCAGTCGACTGAAGCTTTCTTT; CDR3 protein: CSATAGQSTEAFF
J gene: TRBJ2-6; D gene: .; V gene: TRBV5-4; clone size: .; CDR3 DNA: TGTGCCAGCAGCTCCGGGGGCTCTGGGGCCAACGTCCTGACTTTC; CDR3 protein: CASSSGGSGANVLTF
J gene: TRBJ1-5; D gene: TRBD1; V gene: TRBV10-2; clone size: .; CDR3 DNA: TGCGCCAGCAGTGATTGGGACAGCTTCAATCAGCCCCAGCATTTT; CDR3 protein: CASSDWDSFNQPQHF
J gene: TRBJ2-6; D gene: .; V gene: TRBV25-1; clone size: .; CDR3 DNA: TGTGCCAGCAGTGAGGCTGGGGCCAACGTCCTGACTTTC; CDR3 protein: CASSEAGANVLTF
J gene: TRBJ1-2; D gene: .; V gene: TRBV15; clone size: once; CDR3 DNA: TGTGCCACCAGCAGAGAGGCAGGGAGCTATGGCTACACCTTC; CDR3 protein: CATSREAGSYGYTF
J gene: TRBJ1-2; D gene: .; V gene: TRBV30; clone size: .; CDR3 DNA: TGTGCCTCGGGGGTCGATAACTATGGCTACACCTTC; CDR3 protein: CASGVDNYGYTF
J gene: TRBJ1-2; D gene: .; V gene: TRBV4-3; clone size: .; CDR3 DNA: TGCGCCAGCAGCCAAGGTTTATTTAACTATGGCTACACCTTC; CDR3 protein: CASSQGLFNYGYTF
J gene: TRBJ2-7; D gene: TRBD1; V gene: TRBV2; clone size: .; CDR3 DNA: TGTGCCAGCAGAGTGACAGGGGTTCGGTCGGGGGAGCAGTACTTC; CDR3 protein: CASRVTGVRSGEQYF
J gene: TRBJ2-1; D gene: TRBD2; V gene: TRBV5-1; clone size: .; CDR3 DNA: TGCGCCAGCAGCCTTACTAGCGGGGCGGTGGTTAATGAGCAGTTCTTC; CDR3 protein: CASSLTSGAVVNEQFF
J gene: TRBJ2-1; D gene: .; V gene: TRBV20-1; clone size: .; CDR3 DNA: TGCAGTGCTTATGGGAGCAATGAGCAGTTCTTC; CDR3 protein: CSAYGSNEQFF
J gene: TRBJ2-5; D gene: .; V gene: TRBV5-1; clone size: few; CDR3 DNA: TGCGCCAGCAGCTATGGACAAGGCCAAGAGACCCAGTACTTC; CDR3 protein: CASSYGQGQETQYF
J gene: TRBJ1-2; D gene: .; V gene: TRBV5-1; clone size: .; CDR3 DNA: TGCGCCAGCAGCTTGGGCCTAGCGGGGGTGGATGGCTACACCTTC; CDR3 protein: CASSLGLAGVDGYTF
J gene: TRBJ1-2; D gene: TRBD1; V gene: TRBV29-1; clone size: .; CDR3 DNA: TGCAGCGTTGAGAGGGACAGGGGGACGGGTGGCTACACCTTC; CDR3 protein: CSVERDRGTGGYTF
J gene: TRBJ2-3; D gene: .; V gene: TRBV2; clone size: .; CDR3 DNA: TGTGCCAGCACCGCAGGGGATCCCCTCTATACGCAGTATTTT; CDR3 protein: CASTAGDPLYTQYF
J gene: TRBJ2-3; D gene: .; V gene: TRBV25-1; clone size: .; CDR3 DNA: TGTGCCAGCAGTCGAAAGGTTAGGTGGCAGGGGAGCACAGATACGCAGTATTTT; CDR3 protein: CASSRKVRWQGSTDTQYF
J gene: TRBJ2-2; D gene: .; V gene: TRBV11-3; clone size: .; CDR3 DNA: TGTGCCAGCAGCTTAGCAGGGAGCGGTTCCGGGGAGCTGTTTTTT; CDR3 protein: CASSLAGSGSGELFF
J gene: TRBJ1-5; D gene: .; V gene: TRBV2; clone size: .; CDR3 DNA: TGTGCCAGCAATACAGGGTTGGCTCAGCCCCAGCATTTT; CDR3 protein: CASNTGLAQPQHF
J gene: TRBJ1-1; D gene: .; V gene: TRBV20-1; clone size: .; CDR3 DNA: TGCAGTGCTAGGTTTATGAACACTGAAGCTTTCTTT; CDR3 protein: CSARFMNTEAFF
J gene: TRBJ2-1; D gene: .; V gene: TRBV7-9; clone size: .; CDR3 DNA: TGTGCCAGCAGCCCACTGCGGGCTGGTGAGCAGTTCTTC; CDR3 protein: CASSPLRAGEQFF
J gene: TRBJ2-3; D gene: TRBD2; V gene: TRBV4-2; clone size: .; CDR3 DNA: TGTGCCAGCAGCAATCTAGCGGGGGAGGTGGATACGCAGTATTTT; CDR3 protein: CASSNLAGEVDTQYF